These 8 T cell receptor beta chains were all obtained from the same sample, sequenced in a study of read filtering for tumor transcriptome and immune sequencing (dated by TCRdb to 2019 to 2021). The reads were generated on an Illumina HiSeq 4000. The Immunoverse kit was used to build TCR libraries from about 430 ng RNA, with molecular barcoded adaptors covering alpha/delta and beta/gamma chains. TCRdb applied fastp at Q25 and MiXCR to the public reads, then kept only in-frame beta chains. Identical CDR3 proteins give one entry, which carries the most common genes and DNA. The sample contains over 45,000 distinct CDR3 sequences, approximately 19% of them found a single time. 30% to 45% of the sample is in the top ten clones. The sample was a population of CD138-negative cells sorted from bone marrow. This specimen's cell subset or site label, interpreted: bone marrow mononuclear cells depleted of CD138+ plasma/myeloma cells by negative magnetic selection. Receptors originate from a donor over 35 with multiple myeloma.

A note on this clonotype: This may stem from a read error, because a much larger clone lies one nucleotide away. The rearrangement links TRBV11-3 to TRBJ2-1; 13 nucleotides match TRBD2. Germline CDR1 and CDR2: SGHNT and YENEEA. With 4 bases clipped from V and 6 bases from J, the junction kept 3 bases outside the gene matches. The CDR3 is 15 residues long. The CDR3 DNA sequence: TGTGCCAGCAGCTCAGGACTAGCGGGAGCCAATGAGCAGTTCTTC. Translated: CASSSGLAGANEQFF.

To note about this clonotype: Just one base apart from a much larger clone, this may be a read error. This rearrangement joins TRBV30 to TRBJ1-2; 9 bases map to TRBD1. The germline gives CDR1 GTSNPN, CDR2 SVGIG (reference sequence). CDR3 size: 14 residues. In nucleotides, the CDR3 is TGTTCCTGGAGTGGGACAGGGTTTAACTATGGCTACACCTTC. Its protein product is CSWSGTGFNYGYTF.

This clonotype was detected a few times. J is TRBJ2-3 and V is TRBV5-1, with a weak D call TRBD2 (6 bases). CDR1 SGHRS and CDR2 YFSETQ come from the germline V gene. Trimming removed 0 bases from V and 2 bases from J, with 10 bases in between. The CDR3 spans 15 residues. CDR3 nucleotide sequence: TGCGCCAGCAGCTTGGTTCCTAGCGACACAGATACGCAGTATTTT. Protein product: CASSLVPSDTDTQYF.

This chain joins TRBV7-9 and TRBJ2-3, with 9 bases lining up with TRBD1. This CDR3 is 14 amino acids long. After removal of 5 bases from V and 3 bases from J, the junction contained 3 bases not matched to a gene. Germline lookup yields CDR1 SEHNR and CDR2 FQNEAQ (reference sequence). DNA for the CDR3: TGTGCCAGCAGCCTGGACAGGGGAACAGATACGCAGTATTTT. It is translated as CASSLDRGTDTQYF.

There are many counts of this clonotype. The chain uses TRBV12-3 or TRBV12-4 and TRBJ2-3; weak D call: TRBD2 (5 bases). This CDR3 is 16 amino acids long. V was pared by 5 bases and J by 1 base, with 16 bases between. The CDR3 loop reads CASSPPASGGTDTQYF. CDR3 sequence (DNA): TGTGCCAGCAGTCCCCCTGCGAGCGGAGGCACAGATACGCAGTATTTT.

This chain joins TRBV7-9 and TRBJ1-1; D gene unclear. CDR1 is SEHNR, CDR2 FQNEAQ, per germline (reference sequence). The CDR3 runs 15 residues. V lost 1 base and J 0 bases, leaving 9 bases between the germline ends. DNA of the CDR3: TGTGCCAGCAGCTTAGAACTGGGGTTGAACACTGAAGCTTTCTTT. Residues: CASSLELGLNTEAFF.

This clonotype was detected ten times or more. V and J are TRBV12-3 or TRBV12-4 and TRBJ2-5, with D perhaps given as TRBD1 or TRBD2 (6 bases each). CDR3 length equals 14 residues. Trimming took off 4 bases at V and 4 bases at J, with 13 bases between the two ends. The chain's CDR3 is CASSSMGGSETQYF. The CDR3 DNA sequence: TGTGCCAGCAGTTCTATGGGGGGCTCAGAGACCCAGTACTTC.

By frequency in the sample, this clonotype is medium-sized (0.01 to 0.1%). The V and J genes are TRBV28 and TRBJ2-1; 13 bases line up with TRBD2. J gave up 8 bases and V 5 bases, and 9 bases lay outside the gene matches. Germline V gives CDR1 MDHEN, CDR2 SYDVKM. CDR3 length equals 16 residues. The CDR3 spells CASSPPTSGRIYEQFF. CDR3 DNA sequence: TGTGCCAGCAGTCCCCCGACTAGCGGGAGGATCTATGAGCAGTTCTTC.